This entry is about one T cell receptor (beta chain). Its antigen is undetermined. The data derive from a study of T cells expressing NK-cell markers. The CDR3 has 16 amino acids. Looked up from germline, CDR1 is MNHEY and CDR2 is SVGEGT. TCRdb reprocessed the 5' RACE reads, keeping one entry per CDR3 protein, no DNA. The sample table includes 500,000 or so distinct CDR3 sequences. Study conclusions and caveats: The CD3+CD56-NKG2C+ fraction was also led by these clonotypes in a handful of donors.

Source material: blood T cells: a sorted CD56 or NKG2C T cell subset, CD4+ or CD8+ T cells, or bulk PBMC T cells (not recorded which). This receptor was identified in a man between 18 and 29 years old in good health. This chain uses TRBV6-2 or TRBV6-3 with TRBJ2-7; lacking DNA, the TRBD2 call made by TCRdb goes unchecked. CDR3 amino acids: CASSKGASGRSYEQYF.